These 17 T cell receptor beta chains originate from one sample sequenced in a study of blood T cell repertoires in COVID-19 (TCRdb year 2020). Library method: the immunoSEQ multiplex PCR assay. What TCRdb holds here is the immuneACCESS table cut down to in-frame rearrangements. Part of the clones is not present; checked against another copy, under half of the missing clones reflect an unresolved V gene, and the others are unexplained. This sample lists a few hundred thousand clones; roughly 80% were detected once. Roughly 4.5% of the sample lies in the top ten. The sequenced material came from peripheral blood. The receptors were gathered from a man aged 55 to 70 who had recovered from COVID-19.

This chain's CDR3 is CASRSGVTDSYEQYF. For the CDR3, the DNA is TGCGCCAGCAGGAGCGGCGTGACGGACTCCTACGAGCAGTACTTC. This sequence joins TRBV5-1 and TRBJ2-7; weak D call: TRBD2 (5 bases). The germline V and J ends were trimmed by 5 bases and 0 bases, with 15 bases remaining between them. The length of the CDR3 is 15 residues. Germline CDR1 and CDR2: SGHRS and YFSETQ.

The CDR3 DNA follows: TGTGCCAGCAGCTCTCCTCGAGGGACTAGCGGGTCAAGCACAGATACGCAGTATTTT. Amino acid sequence: CASSSPRGTSGSSTDTQYF. The chain links TRBV3-1 (or the pseudogene TRBV3-2) to TRBJ2-3, with 12 bases that match TRBD2. The V segment lost 5 bases and the J segment 0 bases; nucleotides outside the gene matches: 12. CDR3 length: 19 residues. Per germline, CDR1 LGHDT and CDR2 YNNKEL (reference sequence).

This chain joins TRBV2 and TRBJ1-2; 8 bases line up with TRBD1. Germline V gene data show CDR1 as SNHLY and CDR2 as FYNNEI. The CDR3 consists of 15 residues. V was pared by 6 bases and J by 7 bases, with 13 bases of the junction left unmatched. CDR3 nucleotides: TGTGCCAGCAGCCTTTTGGACAGGGCTCGAGGTGGCTACACCTTC. Translation: CASSLLDRARGGYTF.

In DNA, the CDR3 is TGTGCCAGCTCACACGGGGTGGGCACAGATACGCAGTATTTT. Protein: CASSHGVGTDTQYF. The chain joins TRBV18 to TRBJ2-3, with a tentative D call TRBD2 (5 bases). Germline V CDR1 and CDR2: KGHSH, LQKENI. V lost 4 bases and J lost 1, with 9 bases in between. The CDR3 contains 14 residues.

This clone was observed a few times. The rearrangement uses TRBV19 and TRBJ2-2; 8 positions agree with TRBD2. J gave up 5 bases and V 7 bases, and 15 bases lay outside the gene matches. This CDR3 has 17 residues. Germline V gene lookup returns CDR1 LNHDA and CDR2 SQIVND (reference sequence). CDR3 loop: CASNPTALAGTTGELFF. The CDR3, as DNA: TGTGCCAGTAATCCAACAGCCCTAGCGGGTACAACCGGGGAGCTGTTTTTT.

The V and J genes are TRBV6-5 and TRBJ1-2; tentatively, D is TRBD1 (6 bases). Germline V gene lookup returns CDR1 MNHEY and CDR2 SVGAGI. V was clipped by 2 bases and J by 4 bases, with 17 bases between them. This CDR3 contains 16 residues. CDR3: CASSYGQAGVGYGYTF. The CDR3 bases are TGTGCCAGCAGTTACGGTCAGGCAGGGGTTGGCTATGGCTACACCTTC.

With respect to this clone: The identical CDR3 is also encoded by other nucleotide sequences in the sample. The CDR3 DNA is TGTGCCAGTAGTATCTCCGGGAGCTCCTACAATGAGCAGTTCTTC. This gives the protein CASSISGSSYNEQFF. The V call is TRBV19, the J call TRBJ2-1; D is possibly TRBD2 (6 bases). Germline lookup yields CDR1 LNHDA and CDR2 SQIVND (reference sequence). Trimming shortened V by 3 bases and J by 0 bases, and 9 bases separated the two germline ends. This CDR3 has 15 amino acids.

The chain carries TRBV6-1 and TRBJ1-1; D gene uncertain. CDR3 length: 13 residues. The germline V gene has CDR1 MNHNS and CDR2 SASEGT. V shed 1 base and J shed 5 bases, with 8 bases lying between them. The CDR3 spells CASSEGSRTEAFF. The CDR3 DNA sequence: TGTGCCAGCAGTGAAGGCTCCCGGACTGAAGCTTTCTTT.

This clone was seen just once. The rearrangement uses TRBV18 and TRBJ2-1, with 10 bases fitting TRBD2. Germline V gene data show CDR1 as KGHSH and CDR2 as LQKENI. The CDR3 sequence is 16 residues long. V gave up 0 bases and J gave up 4 bases; unmatched junction bases: 3. The CDR3 DNA reads as TGTGCCAGCTCACCACCGGCAGCGGGAGGGTACAATGAGCAGTTCTTC. Translated, it gives CASSPPAAGGYNEQFF.

The CDR3 DNA reads TGTGCCAGTAGTGTCGGGAGTCGATCCTACGAGCAGTACTTC. This translates into CASSVGSRSYEQYF. The chain recombines TRBV19 with TRBJ2-7; D may be TRBD2 (6 bases). V lost 5 bases, J lost 1 base, and 12 bases lay in between. The germline CDR1 and CDR2 sequences are LNHDA and SQIVND (reference sequence). There are 14 residues in the CDR3.

V gene TRBV29-1 combines with J gene TRBJ1-4; 8 nucleotides agree with TRBD1. V shed 4 bases, J shed 7 bases, and the junction held 5 bases outside the gene matches. CDR3 size: 13 residues. The germline V gene has CDR1 SQVTM and CDR2 ANQGSEA. The CDR3 here is CSVGQGNGEKLFF. The CDR3 DNA follows: TGCAGCGTTGGACAGGGGAACGGTGAAAAACTGTTTTTT.

V usage is TRBV7-3 and J usage is TRBJ1-2, with D maybe TRBD1 (6 bases). V was cut by 6 bases and J by 8 bases, with 19 bases left in between. CDR3 length: 14 residues. CDR1 and CDR2 (germline): SGHTA, FQGTGA. CDR3 coding DNA: TGTGCCAGCAGTCCTACTTTCGGGACAAGCGGCTACACCTTC. Translation: CASSPTFGTSGYTF.

This sequence joins TRBV11-1 and TRBJ2-7; 10 nucleotides line up with TRBD1. This CDR3 spans 15 amino acids. With V trimmed by 5 bases and J by 3 bases, 7 bases remained unmatched. The germline V gene encodes CDR1 SGHAT and CDR2 FQDESV (reference sequence). The CDR3 DNA follows: TGTGCCAGCAGCCGGCCCGGGACAGGGGTCTACGAGCAGTACTTC. Translated, it gives CASSRPGTGVYEQYF.

V and J are TRBV30 and TRBJ1-3, with D maybe TRBD1 (6 bases). The ends were cut back, 4 bases at V and 0 bases at J, with 10 bases in the middle. The CDR3 sequence is 14 residues long. The germline gives CDR1 GTSNPN, CDR2 SVGIG (reference sequence). In nucleotides, the CDR3 is TGTGCCTGGAAACGGGACACCTCTGGAAACACCATATATTTT. It is translated as CAWKRDTSGNTIYF.

The chain is built from TRBV6-1 and TRBJ1-5, with TRBD1 as a possible D gene (6 bases). Trimming removed 7 bases at V and 5 bases at J, with 18 bases between. Per germline, CDR1 MNHNS and CDR2 SASEGT. This CDR3 comprises 15 residues. The CDR3: CASTPGGGADQPQHF. The CDR3 DNA is TGTGCCAGCACCCCCGGTGGGGGCGCGGATCAGCCCCAGCATTTT.

The rearrangement links TRBV6-5 to TRBJ2-5; 11 bases fit TRBD2. The CDR3 has 15 amino acids. Losses at the gene ends were 2 bases for V and 5 bases for J; bases not matched to a gene: 4. Germline-derived CDR1 and CDR2 are MNHEY and SVGAGI. The CDR3 DNA sequence: TGTGCCAGCAGTTACACTAGCGGGGGAAGGGAGACCCAGTACTTC. Amino acids: CASSYTSGGRETQYF.

This clone was picked up a small number of times. This chain uses TRBV19 with TRBJ2-7, with D possibly TRBD2 on 5 matching bases. This CDR3 has 15 amino acids. V was cut by 2 bases and J by 4 bases, with 15 bases left in between. Germline V CDR1 and CDR2: LNHDA, SQIVND (reference sequence). The CDR3 is CASSIFWGAQYEQYF. CDR3 nucleotide sequence: TGTGCCAGTAGTATATTTTGGGGAGCGCAATACGAGCAGTACTTC. The full variable domain, its missing parts supplied by reference TRBV19 and TRBJ2-7, is DGGITQSPKYLFRKEGQNVTLSCEQNLNHDAMYWYRQDPGQGLRLIYYSQIVNDFQKGDIAEGYSVSREKKESFPLTVTSAQKNPTAFYLCASSIFWGAQYEQYFGPGTRLTVT.